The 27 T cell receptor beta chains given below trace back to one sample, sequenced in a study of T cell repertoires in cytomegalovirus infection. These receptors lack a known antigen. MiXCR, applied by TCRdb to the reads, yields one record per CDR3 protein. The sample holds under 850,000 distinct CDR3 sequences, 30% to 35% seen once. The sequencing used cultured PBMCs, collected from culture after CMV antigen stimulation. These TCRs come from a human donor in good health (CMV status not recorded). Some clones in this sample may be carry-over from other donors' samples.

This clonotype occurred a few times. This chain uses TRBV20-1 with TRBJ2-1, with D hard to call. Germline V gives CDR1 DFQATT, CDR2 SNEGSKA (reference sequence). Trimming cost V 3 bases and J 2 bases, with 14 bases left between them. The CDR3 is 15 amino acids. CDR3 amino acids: CSASERQDPYNEQFF. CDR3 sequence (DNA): TGCAGTGCTAGTGAGAGGCAGGACCCCTACAATGAGCAGTTCTTC.

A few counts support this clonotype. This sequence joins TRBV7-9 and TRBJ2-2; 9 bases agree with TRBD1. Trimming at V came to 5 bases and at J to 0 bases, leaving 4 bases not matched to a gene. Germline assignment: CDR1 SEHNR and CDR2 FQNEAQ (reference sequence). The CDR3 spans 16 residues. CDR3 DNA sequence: TGTGCCAGCAGCCCGGGACAGGGATCGAACACCGGGGAGCTGTTTTTT. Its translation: CASSPGQGSNTGELFF.

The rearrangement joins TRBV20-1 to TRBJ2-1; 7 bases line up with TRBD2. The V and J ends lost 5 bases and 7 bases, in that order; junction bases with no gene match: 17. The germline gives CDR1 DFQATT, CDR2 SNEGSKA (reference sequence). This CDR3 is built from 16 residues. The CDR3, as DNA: TGCAGTGCTTCGGAGGCCAACGGGCGGGAGAATAATGAGCAGTTCTTC. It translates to CSASEANGRENNEQFF.

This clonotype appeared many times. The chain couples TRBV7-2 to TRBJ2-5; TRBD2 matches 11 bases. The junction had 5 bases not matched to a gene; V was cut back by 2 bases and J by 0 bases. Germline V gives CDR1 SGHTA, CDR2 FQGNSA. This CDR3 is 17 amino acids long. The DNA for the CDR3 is TGTGCCAGCAGCTTATTAGCGGGGGGGTGGTACCAAGAGACCCAGTACTTC. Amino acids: CASSLLAGGWYQETQYF.

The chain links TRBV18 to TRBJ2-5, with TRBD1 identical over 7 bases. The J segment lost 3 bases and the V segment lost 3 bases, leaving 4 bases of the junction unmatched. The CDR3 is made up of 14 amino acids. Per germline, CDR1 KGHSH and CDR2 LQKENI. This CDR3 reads CASSPDRRKETQYF. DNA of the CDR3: TGTGCCAGCTCACCGGACAGGCGAAAAGAGACCCAGTACTTC.

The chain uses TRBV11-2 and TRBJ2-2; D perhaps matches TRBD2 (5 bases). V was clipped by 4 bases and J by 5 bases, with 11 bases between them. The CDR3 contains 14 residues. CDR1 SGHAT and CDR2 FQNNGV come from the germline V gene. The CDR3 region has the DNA TGTGCCAGCAGCTCACGAAGAGGGACCGGGGAGCTGTTTTTT. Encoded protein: CASSSRRGTGELFF. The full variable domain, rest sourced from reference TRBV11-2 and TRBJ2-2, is EAGVAQSPRYKIIEKRQSVAFWCNPISGHATLYWYQQILGQGPKLLIQFQNNGVVDDSQLPKDRFSAERLKGVDSTLKIQPAKLEDSAVYLCASSSRRGTGELFFGEGSRLTVL.

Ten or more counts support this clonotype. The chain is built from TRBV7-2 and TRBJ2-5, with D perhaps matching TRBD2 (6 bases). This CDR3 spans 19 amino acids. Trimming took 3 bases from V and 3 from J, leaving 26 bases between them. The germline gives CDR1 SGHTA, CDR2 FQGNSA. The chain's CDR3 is CASSFTLSPRLVSEETQYF. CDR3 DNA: TGTGCCAGCAGCTTTACGCTAAGCCCTAGACTAGTGAGCGAAGAGACCCAGTACTTC.

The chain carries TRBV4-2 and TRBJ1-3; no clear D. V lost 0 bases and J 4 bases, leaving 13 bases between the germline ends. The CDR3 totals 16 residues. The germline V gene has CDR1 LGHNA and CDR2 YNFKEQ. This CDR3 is CASSQERTGYGNTIYF. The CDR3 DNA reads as TGTGCCAGCAGCCAAGAGAGGACCGGGTACGGAAACACCATATATTTT.

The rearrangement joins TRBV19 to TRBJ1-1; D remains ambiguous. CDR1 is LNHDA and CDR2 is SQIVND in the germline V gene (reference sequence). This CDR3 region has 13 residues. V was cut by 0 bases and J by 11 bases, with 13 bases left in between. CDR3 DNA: TGTGCCAGTAGTATAGATCTAACCGCGCGGGCTTTCTTT. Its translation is CASSIDLTARAFF. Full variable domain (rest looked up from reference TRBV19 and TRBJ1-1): DGGITQSPKYLFRKEGQNVTLSCEQNLNHDAMYWYRQDPGQGLRLIYYSQIVNDFQKGDIAEGYSVSREKKESFPLTVTSAQKNPTAFYLCASSIDLTARAFFGQGTRLTVV.

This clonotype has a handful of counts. This CDR3 is CAISESKGQGGTEAFF. The DNA for the CDR3 is TGTGCCATCAGTGAGTCGAAGGGACAGGGAGGGACTGAAGCTTTCTTT. This chain connects TRBV10-3 to TRBJ1-1, with TRBD1 matching over 9 bases. CDR3 length: 16 residues. Losses at the gene ends were 0 bases for V and 5 bases for J; bases not matched to a gene: 7. Germline V gene data show CDR1 as ENHRY and CDR2 as SYGVKD.

DNA for the CDR3: TGTGCCAGCAGACTAGCCACCGGGGGCTACACCTTC. Translating gives CASRLATGGYTF. The chain combines TRBV27 with TRBJ1-2; the D is unclear. CDR1 is MNHEY, CDR2 SMNVEV, per germline (reference sequence). With 6 bases removed from V and 8 bases from J, the gap between germline ends came to 13 bases. The CDR3 runs to 12 residues.

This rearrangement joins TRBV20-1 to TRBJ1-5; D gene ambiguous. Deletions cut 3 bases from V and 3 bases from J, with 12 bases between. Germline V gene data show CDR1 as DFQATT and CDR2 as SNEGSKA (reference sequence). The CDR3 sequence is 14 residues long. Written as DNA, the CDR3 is TGCAGTGCTAGCATCGGGCAATTCAATCAGCCCCAGCATTTT. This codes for CSASIGQFNQPQHF.

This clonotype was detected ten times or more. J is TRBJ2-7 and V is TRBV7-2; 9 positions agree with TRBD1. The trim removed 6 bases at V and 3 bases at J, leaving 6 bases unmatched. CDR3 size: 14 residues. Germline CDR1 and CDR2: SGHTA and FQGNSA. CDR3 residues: CASSTDRGFYEQYF. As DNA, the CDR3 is TGTGCCAGCAGTACTGACAGGGGGTTCTACGAGCAGTACTTC.

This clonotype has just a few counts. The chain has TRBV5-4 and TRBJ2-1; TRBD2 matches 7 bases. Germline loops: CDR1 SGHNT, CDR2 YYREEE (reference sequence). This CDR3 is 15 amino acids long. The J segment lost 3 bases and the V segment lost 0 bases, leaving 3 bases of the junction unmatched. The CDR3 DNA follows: TGTGCCAGCAGCTTGGGGACTAGGTTCTACAATGAGCAGTTCTTC. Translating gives CASSLGTRFYNEQFF. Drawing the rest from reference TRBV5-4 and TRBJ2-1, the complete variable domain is ETGVTQSPTHLIKTRGQQVTLRCSSQSGHNTVSWYQQALGQGPQFIFQYYREEENGRGNFPPRFSGLQFPNYSSELNVNALELDDSALYLCASSLGTRFYNEQFFGPGTRLTVL.

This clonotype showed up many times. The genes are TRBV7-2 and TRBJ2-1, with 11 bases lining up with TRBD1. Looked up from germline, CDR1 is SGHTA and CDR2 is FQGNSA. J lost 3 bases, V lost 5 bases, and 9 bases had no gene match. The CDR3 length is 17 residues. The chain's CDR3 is CASSRPPGTGGYNEQFF. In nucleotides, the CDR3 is TGTGCCAGCAGCCGCCCCCCCGGGACAGGGGGCTACAATGAGCAGTTCTTC.

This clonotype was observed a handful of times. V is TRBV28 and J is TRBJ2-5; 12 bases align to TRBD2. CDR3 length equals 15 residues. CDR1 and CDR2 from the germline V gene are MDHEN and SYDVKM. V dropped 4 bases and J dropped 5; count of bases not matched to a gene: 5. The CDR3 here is CASSSAGTSGETQYF. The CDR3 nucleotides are TGTGCCAGCAGTTCTGCGGGGACTAGCGGGGAGACCCAGTACTTC.

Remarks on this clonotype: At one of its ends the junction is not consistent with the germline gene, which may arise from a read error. CDR3 residues: CASSFGRRSSDEQYF. The DNA of the CDR3 is TGTGCCAGCAGCTTTGGACGCCGTAGCTCCGACGAGCAGTACTTC. The chain has TRBV7-4 and TRBJ2-7; D is unresolved. Germline V gene data show CDR1 as SGHVT and CDR2 as SQSDAQ. CDR3 length equals 15 residues.

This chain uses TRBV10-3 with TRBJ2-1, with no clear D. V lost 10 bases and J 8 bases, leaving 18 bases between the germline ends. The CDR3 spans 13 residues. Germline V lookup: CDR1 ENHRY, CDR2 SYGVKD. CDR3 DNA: TGTGCCACCACGGAGATAAGAGACGATGAGCAGTTCTTC. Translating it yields CATTEIRDDEQFF.

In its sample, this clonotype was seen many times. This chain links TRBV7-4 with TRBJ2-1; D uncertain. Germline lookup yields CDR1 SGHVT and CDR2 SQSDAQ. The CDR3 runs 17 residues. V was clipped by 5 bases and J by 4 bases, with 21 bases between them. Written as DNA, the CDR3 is TGTGCCAGCAGCACATCTCAGGCCACTGAGCTGTACAATGAGCAGTTCTTC. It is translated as CASSTSQATELYNEQFF.

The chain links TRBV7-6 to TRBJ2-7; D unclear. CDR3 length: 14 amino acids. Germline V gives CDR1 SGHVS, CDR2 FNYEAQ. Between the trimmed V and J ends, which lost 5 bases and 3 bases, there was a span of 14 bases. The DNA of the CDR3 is TGTGCCAGCAGCCCGACACGTGGGTACTACGAGCAGTACTTC. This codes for CASSPTRGYYEQYF.

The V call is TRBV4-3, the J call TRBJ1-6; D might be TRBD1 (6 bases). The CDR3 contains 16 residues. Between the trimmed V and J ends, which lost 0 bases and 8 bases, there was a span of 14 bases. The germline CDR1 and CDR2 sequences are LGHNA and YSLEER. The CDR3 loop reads CASSQDGGGPDSPLHF. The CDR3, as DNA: TGCGCCAGCAGCCAAGATGGGGGGGGCCCGGATTCACCCCTCCACTTT.

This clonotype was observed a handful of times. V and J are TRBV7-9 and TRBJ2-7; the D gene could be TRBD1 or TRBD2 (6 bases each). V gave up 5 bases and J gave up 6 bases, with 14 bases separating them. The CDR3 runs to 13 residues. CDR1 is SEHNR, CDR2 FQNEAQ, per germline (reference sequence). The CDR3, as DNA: TGTGCCAGCAGCCCACGGGGGCAAGGCGAGCAGTACTTC. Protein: CASSPRGQGEQYF.

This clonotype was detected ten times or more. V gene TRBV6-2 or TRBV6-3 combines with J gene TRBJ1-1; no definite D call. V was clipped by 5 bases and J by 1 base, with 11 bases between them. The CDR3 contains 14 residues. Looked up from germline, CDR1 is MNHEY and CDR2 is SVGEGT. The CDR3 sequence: CASSPVFGNTEAFF. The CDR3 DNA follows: TGTGCCAGCAGTCCTGTTTTTGGGAACACTGAAGCTTTCTTT.

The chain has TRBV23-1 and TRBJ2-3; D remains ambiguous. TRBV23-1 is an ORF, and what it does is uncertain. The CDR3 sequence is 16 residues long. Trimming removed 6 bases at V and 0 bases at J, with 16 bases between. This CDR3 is CASRELGSSSTDTQYF. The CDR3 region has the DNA TGCGCCAGCAGAGAACTGGGCAGCTCTAGCACAGATACGCAGTATTTT.

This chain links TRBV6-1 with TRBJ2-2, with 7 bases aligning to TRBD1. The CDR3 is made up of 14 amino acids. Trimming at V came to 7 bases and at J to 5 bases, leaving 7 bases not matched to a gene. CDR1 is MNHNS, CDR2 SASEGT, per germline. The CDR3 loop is CASINRGETGELFF. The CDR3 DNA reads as TGTGCCAGCATTAACAGGGGCGAAACCGGGGAGCTGTTTTTT.

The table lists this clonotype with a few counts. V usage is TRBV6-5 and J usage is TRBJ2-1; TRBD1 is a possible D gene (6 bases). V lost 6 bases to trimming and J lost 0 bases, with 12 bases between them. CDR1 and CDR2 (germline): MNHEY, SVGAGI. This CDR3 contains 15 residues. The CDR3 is CASRLTGGSYNEQFF. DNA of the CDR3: TGTGCCAGCAGACTGACAGGAGGCTCCTACAATGAGCAGTTCTTC.

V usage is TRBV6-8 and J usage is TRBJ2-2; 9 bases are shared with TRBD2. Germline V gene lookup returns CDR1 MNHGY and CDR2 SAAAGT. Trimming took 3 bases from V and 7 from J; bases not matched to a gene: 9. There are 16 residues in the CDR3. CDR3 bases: TGTGCCAGCAGTTATACCCTAGCGGGATATGGCGGGGAGCTGTTTTTT. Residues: CASSYTLAGYGGELFF.